The 14 T cell receptor beta chains presented below share a single source sample, sequenced in a study of T cells in Graves' hyperthyroidism and ophthalmopathy. There were TCR beta CDR3 regions amplified from RNA transcripts. When the TCR CDR3 underwent first-round RT-PCR, the HTBI primer set was used. MiXCR was run by TCRdb on the multiplex PCR reads, yielding one entry per CDR3 protein. The repertoire holds 300,000 to 400,000 distinct CDR3 sequences, with about 14% as singletons. The source material was blood. Every receptor here comes from a woman aged 30 to 39 with Graves' ophthalmopathy.

In this sample, this clonotype turned up many times. The chain has TRBV29-1 and TRBJ2-7; possibly TRBD2 for D (5 bases). CDR1 and CDR2 from the germline V gene are SQVTM and ANQGSEA. The CDR3 is made up of 14 amino acids. The V end lost 7 bases, the J end lost 0 bases, and 16 bases lay between the germline ends. The CDR3 DNA is TGCAGCGCCCGAGCGGACGGAAGCTCCTACGAGCAGTACTTC. Amino acids: CSARADGSSYEQYF.

This clonotype was observed many times. V is TRBV6-1 and J is TRBJ2-5, with D unclear. Germline CDR1 MNHNS, CDR2 SASEGT. This CDR3 is 14 amino acids long. V lost 7 bases, J lost 3 bases, and 15 bases lay in between. This CDR3 reads CASTQHEAEETQYF. CDR3 DNA: TGTGCCAGCACTCAGCATGAAGCTGAAGAGACCCAGTACTTC.

This clonotype was counted only a few times. This chain uses TRBV20-1 with TRBJ2-7; 15 bases match TRBD2. This CDR3 is 19 amino acids long. The V segment lost 0 bases and the J segment 7 bases; nucleotides outside the gene matches: 16. CDR1 is DFQATT and CDR2 is SNEGSKA in the germline V gene (reference sequence). The CDR3 sequence: CSARDFGLAGGPLSDEQYF. CDR3 nucleotides: TGCAGTGCTAGAGATTTCGGACTAGCGGGGGGGCCTTTGTCGGATGAGCAGTACTTC.

About this clonotype itself: Sequence at one end of the junction differs from germline and may be a read error. The chain carries TRBV14 and TRBJ1-1, with D unresolved. The CDR3 is made up of 15 amino acids. Germline CDR1 and CDR2: SGHDN and FVKESK. CDR3 amino acids: CASTPLTAGNTEALF. The CDR3 DNA is TGTGCCAGCACCCCGTTAACCGCAGGCAACACTGAAGCTCTCTTT.

This clonotype was counted ten times or more. The CDR3 coding sequence is TGTGCCAGCAGCAGGACAGGGGGCTTGACCGGGGAGCTGTTTTTT. Translation gives CASSRTGGLTGELFF. V usage is TRBV11-2 and J usage is TRBJ2-2, with 11 bases aligning to TRBD1. V trimming: 5 bases; J trimming: 5 bases; junction bases outside the gene matches: 4. This CDR3 has 15 residues. Germline CDR1 is SGHAT and CDR2 is FQNNGV.

The sample holds a few counts of this clonotype. CDR3: CASSQDRAKSREKLFF. CDR3 nucleotides: TGTGCCAGCAGCCAAGATCGGGCGAAGAGTCGTGAAAAACTGTTTTTT. This chain connects TRBV4-2 to TRBJ1-4; D gene uncertain. CDR1 and CDR2 from the germline V gene are LGHNA and YNFKEQ. Trimming removed 0 bases at V and 7 bases at J, with 15 bases between. There are 16 residues in the CDR3.

This clonotype was detected many times. V and J are TRBV2 and TRBJ2-4, with D unclear. The V and J ends lost 3 bases and 2 bases respectively, with 5 bases between them. CDR3 length equals 13 residues. Germline CDR1 is SNHLY and CDR2 is FYNNEI. CDR3 region: CASSDGTKNIQYF. In nucleotides, the CDR3 is TGTGCCAGCAGTGACGGCACCAAAAACATTCAGTACTTC.

V gene TRBV7-9 combines with J gene TRBJ1-1; D may be TRBD1 (5 bases). The CDR3 is 14 amino acids. V lost 5 bases and J lost 5, with 15 bases in between. Germline V gene sequence: CDR1 SEHNR, CDR2 FQNEAQ (reference sequence). CDR3 DNA: TGTGCCAGCAGCCGGGGGGGGGGGGTGACTGAAGCTTTCTTT. Protein sequence: CASSRGGGVTEAFF.

The chain has TRBV7-2 and TRBJ2-1; 16 nucleotides agree with TRBD2. The CDR3 has 20 residues. In germline, CDR1 is SGHTA, CDR2 FQGNSA. After removal of 2 bases from V and 1 base from J, the junction contained 8 bases not matched to a gene. The CDR3 region has the DNA TGTGCCAGCAGCTTAACAGGGACTAGCGGGGGGGCCTCGTCCTACAATGAGCAGTTCTTC. It is translated as CASSLTGTSGGASSYNEQFF. Complete variable domain (other parts from reference TRBV7-2 and TRBJ2-1): GAGVSQSPSNKVTEKGKDVELRCDPISGHTALYWYRQSLGQGLEFLIYFQGNSAPDKSGLPSDRFSAERTGGSVSTLTIQRTQQEDSAVYLCASSLTGTSGGASSYNEQFFGPGTRLTVL.

The chain combines TRBV5-6 with TRBJ2-2, with 8 bases that match TRBD1. The CDR3 runs to 16 residues. With 4 bases clipped from V and 2 bases from J, the junction kept 7 bases outside the gene matches. Germline CDR1 reads SGHDT; CDR2 reads YYEEEE. The CDR3, as DNA: TGTGCCAGCAGCACTTTTGGGACAGGTAACACCGGGGAGCTGTTTTTT. This codes for CASSTFGTGNTGELFF.

Comments on this clonotype: The junction and the germline gene differ at one end; a read error may be behind it. The chain joins TRBV5-4 to TRBJ2-3; 8 bases agree with TRBD2. From germline, CDR1 is SGHNT and CDR2 YYREEE (reference sequence). The CDR3 consists of 15 residues. The CDR3 reads CASSTGGGGTDTQYF. The CDR3 DNA sequence: TGCGCCAGCAGCACCGGGGGGGGCGGCACAGATACGCAGTATTTT. Full variable domain (outside the CDR3, taken from reference TRBV5-4 and TRBJ2-3): ETGVTQSPTHLIKTRGQQVTLRCSSQSGHNTVSWYQQALGQGPQFIFQYYREEENGRGNFPPRFSGLQFPNYSSELNVNALELDDSALYLCASSTGGGGTDTQYFGPGTRLTVL.

This clonotype appeared many times. The chain links TRBV27 to TRBJ1-1, with TRBD1 identical over 7 bases. V was pared by 3 bases and J by 11 bases, with 15 bases of the junction left unmatched. CDR1 and CDR2 (germline): MNHEY, SMNVEV (reference sequence). The CDR3 contains 15 residues. CDR3 DNA: TGTGCCAGCAGTTTGGTCCAGGGCAGGGGGGACTTGGCTTTCTTT. Its translation is CASSLVQGRGDLAFF.

This clonotype appeared once. V and J are TRBV5-4 and TRBJ2-2; 8 bases agree with TRBD1. V was clipped by 2 bases and J by 6 bases; unmatched bases: 12. The CDR3 is 17 amino acids. Germline assignment: CDR1 SGHNT and CDR2 YYREEE (reference sequence). CDR3 region: CASSFAWGQGASGELFF. The CDR3 coding sequence is TGTGCCAGCAGCTTCGCCTGGGGGCAGGGGGCTTCCGGGGAGCTGTTTTTT.

This clonotype came up many times. CDR3 sequence: CASRRQGVTEAFF. For the CDR3, the DNA is TGTGCCAGTAGACGACAGGGAGTCACTGAAGCTTTCTTT. This sequence joins TRBV19 and TRBJ1-1; 7 nucleotides agree with TRBD1. CDR1 is LNHDA, CDR2 SQIVND, per germline (reference sequence). The CDR3 sequence is 13 residues long. Trimming at V came to 6 bases and at J to 4 bases, leaving 5 bases not matched to a gene.